These 3 T cell receptor beta chains share one sample of origin, sequenced in a study of shared clonotypes between healthy human individuals. The method was immunoSEQ multiplex PCR; TCRdb's version includes in-frame clones alone and lacks a portion of them. The table includes roughly 1,600,000 clones, around 98.5% detected once. Sequenced material: naive CD4+ T cells sorted from blood. Subset: CD45RA+ positively selected. All receptors derive from a man aged 30 to 45 in good health.

CDR3 coding DNA: TGTGCCAGCACCCCGGGAGCGGATGGCTACACCTTC. This translates into CASTPGADGYTF. The chain combines TRBV12-1 with TRBJ1-2. TRBV12-1 is termed a pseudogene. The CDR3 is 12 residues long.

This chain uses TRBV15 with TRBJ2-5; D is perhaps TRBD1 (6 bases). V was cut by 0 bases and J by 3 bases, with 8 bases left in between. The V gene's germline CDR1 is LNHNV and CDR2 YYDKDF (reference sequence). This CDR3 comprises 14 residues. CDR3 amino acids: CATSREAGEETQYF. The CDR3 bases are TGTGCCACCAGCAGAGAGGCAGGGGAAGAGACCCAGTACTTC.

The chain links TRBV5-1 to TRBJ2-7; possibly TRBD1 for D (6 bases). V lost 3 bases to trimming and J lost 5 bases, with 27 bases between them. Germline CDR1 and CDR2: SGHRS and YFSETQ. The CDR3 is made up of 18 amino acids. Here the CDR3 DNA reads TGCGCCAGCAGCTACAAGGGACCGCTGGGGGCCCCTCCTAACGAGCAGTACTTC. Protein sequence: CASSYKGPLGAPPNEQYF.